Each of the 25 T cell receptor beta chains below was sequenced from the same sample in a study of cytomegalovirus exposure and HLA in healthy donors. PCR employed 60 Vbeta and 13 Jbeta primers. Repertoires were generated with immunoSEQ multiplex PCR, while TCRdb's copy carries only in-frame clones and drops some. The sample contains 250,000 to 350,000 clones, 86% of which appear only once. The sample taken for sequencing was PBMCs. These receptors originate from a man aged 40-49 years in good health and CMV-seropositive.

The V call is TRBV7-9, the J call TRBJ1-5, with 11 positions matching TRBD1. Losses at the gene ends were 5 bases for V and 5 bases for J; bases not matched to a gene: 8. Germline V lookup: CDR1 SEHNR, CDR2 FQNEAQ (reference sequence). This CDR3 region has 16 residues. CDR3 sequence reads: CASSPGQGAPDQPQHF. CDR3 sequence (DNA): TGTGCCAGCAGCCCCGGACAGGGGGCTCCCGATCAGCCCCAGCATTTT. The entire variable domain, with the rest obtained from reference TRBV7-9 and TRBJ1-5, is as follows: DTGVSQNPRHKITKRGQNVTFRCDPISEHNRLYWYRQTLGQGPEFLTYFQNEAQLEKSRLLSDRFSAERPKGSFSTLEIQRTEQGDSAMYLCASSPGQGAPDQPQHFGDGTRLSIL.

V is TRBV11-2 and J is TRBJ2-3; unclear D gene. The V gene's germline CDR1 is SGHAT and CDR2 FQNNGV. The CDR3 has 12 residues. V lost 6 bases and J lost 4, with 8 bases in between. The CDR3, as DNA: TGTGCCAGCAGTGTGAGTCCAGATACGCAGTATTTT. Translated: CASSVSPDTQYF.

The rearrangement uses TRBV12-2 and TRBJ2-3; TRBD2, the table's D call, lacks a check against the DNA. TRBV12-2 is a pseudogene. The CDR3 runs to 19 residues. CDR3 in amino acids: CASRFTGTSGRNGTDTQYF. CDR3 nucleotide sequence: TGTGCAAGTCGCTTTACTGGGACTAGCGGGAGAAACGGCACAGATACGCAGTATTTT.

This clone is a singleton in its sample. This sequence joins TRBV15 and TRBJ1-1, with a tentative D call TRBD1 (6 bases). The CDR3 spans 16 residues. Trimming pared 5 bases from V and 1 base from J, leaving 17 bases between. Germline V gene data show CDR1 as LNHNV and CDR2 as YYDKDF (reference sequence). CDR3 bases: TGTGCCACCAGCGAGGGGGGGGGCTTTTGGAACACTGAAGCTTTCTTT. Translating it yields CATSEGGGFWNTEAFF.

This chain uses TRBV2 with TRBJ2-2, with D uncertain. CDR3 length equals 15 residues. In germline, CDR1 is SNHLY, CDR2 FYNNEI. V shed 2 bases and J shed 5 bases, with 12 bases lying between them. CDR3 sequence: CASSENRVDTGELFF. The CDR3 bases are TGTGCCAGCAGTGAAAATCGAGTCGATACCGGGGAGCTGTTTTTT.

In DNA, the CDR3 is TGCGCCAGCAGCCCGACTAGCGGGTTTTACAATGAGCAGTTCTTC. It translates to CASSPTSGFYNEQFF. The chain has TRBV5-1 and TRBJ2-1; 10 bases map to TRBD2. Germline trimming cut 4 bases from V and 4 bases from J; bases unmatched to any gene: 5. The germline V gene has CDR1 SGHRS and CDR2 YFSETQ. CDR3 length: 15 amino acids.

The sample holds a few counts of this clone. The rearrangement links TRBV27 to TRBJ1-1, with 9 bases that match TRBD1. CDR3 length: 14 amino acids. Germline trimming cut 6 bases from V and 1 base from J; bases unmatched to any gene: 3. Per the germline V gene, CDR1 is MNHEY and CDR2 is SMNVEV (reference sequence). Here the CDR3 reads CASRQGAENTEAFF. In DNA, the CDR3 is TGTGCCAGCAGACAGGGGGCGGAGAACACTGAAGCTTTCTTT.

This chain links TRBV6-6 with TRBJ2-5, with 9 nucleotides matching TRBD2. The last part of the DNA fits TRBJ2-7 better; the J call may be wrong. This CDR3 region has 16 residues. Germline values: CDR1 MNHNY, CDR2 SVGAGI (reference sequence). CDR3 protein: CASSIEYSGSGDEQYF. CDR3 DNA: TGTGCCAGCAGTATCGAATATAGCGGGAGTGGGGACGAGCAGTACTTC.

The genes are TRBV6-5 and TRBJ2-3; the match to TRBD1 covers 7 bases. The V gene end was trimmed by 0 bases and the J gene end by 3 bases; junction bases not matched to a gene: 3. CDR1 is MNHEY and CDR2 is SVGAGI in the germline V gene. CDR3 length equals 15 residues. The CDR3 DNA reads as TGTGCCAGCAGTTACTCACAGGGGCCTACAGATACGCAGTATTTT. Amino acid sequence: CASSYSQGPTDTQYF.

The V gene is TRBV5-6, the J gene TRBJ2-7; tentative D call: TRBD2 (5 bases). V was trimmed by 2 bases and J by 9 bases, leaving 24 bases between them. This CDR3 has 16 residues. Germline CDR1 is SGHDT and CDR2 is YYEEEE. CDR3 nucleotides: TGTGCCAGCAGCTTCCTAACCGCCTCGGTAGCGAATTCGCAGTACTTC. Translated, it gives CASSFLTASVANSQYF.

For the CDR3, the DNA is TGTGCCAGCAGCGCGGGACGGGTGAGGAACACTGAAGCTTTCTTT. It yields the protein CASSAGRVRNTEAFF. This chain links TRBV7-2 with TRBJ1-1, with a possible D match to TRBD1 (5 bases). Germline loops: CDR1 SGHTA, CDR2 FQGNSA. This CDR3 comprises 15 residues. The ends were cut back, 5 bases at V and 1 base at J, with 14 bases in the middle.

CDR3 sequence reads: CASSVDTNYGYTF. In DNA form, the CDR3 reads TGTGCCAGCAGCGTGGACACGAACTATGGCTACACCTTC. The V gene is TRBV9, the J gene TRBJ1-2; maybe TRBD1 (5 bases). Deletions cut 2 bases from V and 2 bases from J, with 7 bases between. The CDR3 extends over 13 amino acids. Looked up from germline, CDR1 is SGDLS and CDR2 is YYNGEE. The whole variable domain, filled in from reference TRBV9 and TRBJ1-2, reads DSGVTQTPKHLITATGQRVTLRCSPRSGDLSVYWYQQSLDQGLQFLIQYYNGEERAKGNILERFSAQQFPDLHSELNLSSLELGDSALYFCASSVDTNYGYTFGSGTRLTVV.

The chain carries TRBV18 and TRBJ2-7, with 12 bases lining up with TRBD1. V lost 5 bases, J lost 8 bases, and 7 bases stayed unmatched. Germline V lookup: CDR1 KGHSH, CDR2 LQKENI. This CDR3 region has 14 residues. In DNA form, the CDR3 reads TGTGCCAGCTCAACGGGGACAGGGGGCGAGAAGCAGTACTTC. This gives the protein CASSTGTGGEKQYF.

The gene calls are TRBV19 and TRBJ2-2, with TRBD2 matching over 9 bases. CDR3 length: 18 amino acids. CDR1 and CDR2 from the germline V gene are LNHDA and SQIVND (reference sequence). With 7 bases clipped from V and 0 bases from J, the junction kept 12 bases outside the gene matches. CDR3 bases: TGTGCCAGTACCTCCCAGGGGCTAGCGGGGACGAACACCGGGGAGCTGTTTTTT. Residues: CASTSQGLAGTNTGELFF.

The chain is built from TRBV6-1 and TRBJ2-5; D not resolved. Trimming pared 0 bases from V and 5 bases from J, leaving 10 bases between. Germline CDR1 reads MNHNS; CDR2 reads SASEGT. The length of the CDR3 is 14 residues. CDR3 sequence: CASSEAHYSETQYF. Here the CDR3 DNA reads TGTGCCAGCAGTGAAGCGCACTATTCGGAGACCCAGTACTTC.

This sequence joins TRBV29-1 and TRBJ1-2; weak D call: TRBD1 (6 bases). Germline V gene sequence: CDR1 SQVTM, CDR2 ANQGSEA. With 3 bases removed from V and 5 bases from J, the gap between germline ends came to 13 bases. This CDR3 is built from 13 residues. CDR3: CSVDRGPRYGYTF. As DNA, the CDR3 is TGCAGCGTTGACAGGGGTCCGCGGTATGGCTACACCTTC.

The chain uses TRBV19 and TRBJ2-1; maybe TRBD1 (5 bases). CDR1 and CDR2 (germline): LNHDA, SQIVND (reference sequence). The ends were cut back, 6 bases at V and 0 bases at J, with 12 bases in the middle. This CDR3 has 15 residues. This chain's CDR3 is CASRVTVSSYNEQFF. Here the CDR3 DNA reads TGTGCCAGTAGAGTGACAGTTAGCTCCTACAATGAGCAGTTCTTC.

The V call is TRBV4-3, the J call TRBJ1-5; unclear D gene. The CDR3 sequence is 15 residues long. Germline CDR1 LGHNA, CDR2 YSLEER. V gave up 0 bases and J gave up 9 bases, with 15 bases separating them. The CDR3 protein is CASSQDRGGRGPQHF. CDR3 in DNA: TGCGCCAGCAGCCAAGATCGGGGTGGCCGGGGGCCCCAGCATTTT.

This clone was seen only a few times. V usage is TRBV5-1 and J usage is TRBJ1-4, with TRBD1 identical over 7 bases. This CDR3 has 14 amino acids. From germline, CDR1 is SGHRS and CDR2 YFSETQ. With V trimmed by 4 bases and J by 4 bases, 4 bases remained unmatched. The CDR3 DNA reads as TGCGCCAGCAGCGAGGGACAGCATAATGAAAAACTGTTTTTT. Its protein is CASSEGQHNEKLFF.

V usage is TRBV9 and J usage is TRBJ2-5; 9 bases match TRBD1. Per germline, CDR1 SGDLS and CDR2 YYNGEE. V lost 4 bases and J lost 2; bases outside the gene matches: 15. The CDR3 is 18 amino acids. In nucleotides, the CDR3 is TGTGCCAGCAGCCCCTCCGGGACAGGGCCTCCCCTTCAAGAGACCCAGTACTTC. Translated, it gives CASSPSGTGPPLQETQYF.

The V gene is TRBV4-1, the J gene TRBJ1-1; D perhaps matches TRBD1 (5 bases). The CDR3 covers 15 residues. Trimming stripped 4 bases from V and 11 bases from J, with 23 bases between. The germline CDR1 and CDR2 sequences are MGHRA and YSYEKL. The CDR3 sequence: CASSLGGGGGPWAFF. CDR3 coding DNA: TGCGCCAGCAGCCTAGGCGGGGGGGGAGGGCCGTGGGCTTTCTTT.

This chain uses TRBV7-8 with TRBJ2-5, with unresolved D. Trimming removed 4 bases at V and 5 bases at J, with 20 bases between. The CDR3 runs to 16 residues. Germline-derived CDR1 and CDR2 are SGHVS and FQNEAQ. CDR3 amino acids: CASSSALAEVGETQYF. The CDR3, as DNA: TGTGCCAGCAGCTCAGCCCTGGCTGAAGTCGGGGAGACCCAGTACTTC.

In nucleotides, the CDR3 is TGTGCCAGCTCACCAACGACTGACTACGAGCAGTACTTC. It yields the protein CASSPTTDYEQYF. The chain recombines TRBV18 with TRBJ2-7; the D is unclear. The V gene's germline CDR1 is KGHSH and CDR2 LQKENI. V was clipped by 2 bases and J by 3 bases, with 8 bases between them. This CDR3 is built from 13 residues.

The V and J genes are TRBV5-6 and TRBJ2-1, with unresolved D. This CDR3 region has 13 residues. Trimming removed 0 bases from V and 4 bases from J, with 5 bases in between. In germline, CDR1 is SGHDT, CDR2 YYEEEE. Here the CDR3 reads CASSLVRYNEQFF. CDR3 sequence (DNA): TGTGCCAGCAGCTTGGTACGGTACAATGAGCAGTTCTTC.

The CDR3 DNA reads as TGTGCCAGCAGCTCGTCACGCGATCAGCCCCAGCATTTT. Residues: CASSSSRDQPQHF. The V and J genes are TRBV5-6 and TRBJ1-5; D uncertain. V was pared by 3 bases and J by 5 bases, with 9 bases between. The CDR3 runs to 13 residues. The germline CDR1 and CDR2 sequences are SGHDT and YYEEEE.